This T cell receptor beta chain originates from a study of cytomegalovirus exposure and HLA in healthy donors. Overall study results and limits: As a later analysis showed, several of the most significant clusters appeared to be linked to common viral pathogens. The majority of CMV-associated TCR beta chains were reported as apparently HLA-restricted in a later analysis.

With 60 Vbeta and 13 Jbeta primers, the PCR was carried out. Sequenced by immunoSEQ multiplex PCR; TCRdb stores in-frame clones only, minus some. The table records about 120,000 clones, 77% of them present only once. Trimming took 0 bases from V and 0 from J, leaving 6 bases between them. The V gene's germline CDR1 is SGHRS and CDR2 YFSETQ. The CDR3 extends over 14 amino acids. Notes on this clone: Its antigen is unidentified.

This sequence joins TRBV5-1 and TRBJ1-2; D is perhaps TRBD1 (5 bases). Sequenced material: PBMCs. This TCR was recovered from a male donor in good health and CMV-seropositive. CDR3 coding DNA: TGCGCCAGCAGCTTGGAAGGGGCTAACTATGGCTACACCTTC. It codes for CASSLEGANYGYTF.